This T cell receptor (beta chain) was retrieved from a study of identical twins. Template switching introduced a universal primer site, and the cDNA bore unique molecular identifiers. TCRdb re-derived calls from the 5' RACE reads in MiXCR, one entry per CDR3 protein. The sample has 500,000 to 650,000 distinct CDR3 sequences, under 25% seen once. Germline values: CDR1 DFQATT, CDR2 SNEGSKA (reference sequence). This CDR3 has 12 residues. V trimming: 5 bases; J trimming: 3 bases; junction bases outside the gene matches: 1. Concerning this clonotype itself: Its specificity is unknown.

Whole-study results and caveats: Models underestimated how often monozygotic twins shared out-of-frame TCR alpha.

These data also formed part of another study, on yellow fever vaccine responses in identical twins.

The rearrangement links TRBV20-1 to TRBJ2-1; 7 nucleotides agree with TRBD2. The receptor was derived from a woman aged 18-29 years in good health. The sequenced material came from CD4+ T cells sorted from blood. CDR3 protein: CSASSGYNEQFF. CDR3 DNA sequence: TGCAGTGCTTCTAGCGGCTACAATGAGCAGTTCTTC.